This TCR beta chain was retrieved from a study of T cells in Graves' hyperthyroidism and ophthalmopathy. Study-wide findings and caveats: The majority of expanded thyroid clonotypes above 0.001 also appeared in blood.

RNA transcripts provided the source from which TCR beta CDR3 regions were amplified. HTBI primers drove first-round RT-PCR of the TCR CDR3. One entry per CDR3 protein results from TCRdb running MiXCR on the multiplex PCR reads. The sample shows fewer than 350,000 distinct CDR3 sequences, approximately 18% of them seen only once. Over 18 months, lack of ophthalmopathy progression marked Graves' hyperthyroidism as stable. Pregnant or lactating patients were excluded, as were those with uncontrolled infection or other autoimmune disease. The authors obtained PBMCs from 9 to 10 ml of fresh peripheral blood. This clonotype has a count of ten or more. Its target is not known. The length of the CDR3 is 15 residues. Trimming removed 4 bases from V and 4 bases from J, with 16 bases in between. Germline CDR1 reads LGHDT; CDR2 reads YNNKEL (reference sequence).

The specimen sequenced was blood. This sequence joins TRBV3-1 and TRBJ1-2; D unresolved. The clonotype originates from a woman aged 50 to 60 with Graves' hyperthyroidism. The DNA for the CDR3 is TGTGCCAGCAGCCTCGCCGGTGGCACCGGCTATGGCTACACCTTC. This codes for CASSLAGGTGYGYTF.